A selection of T cell receptor beta chains follows, all from one sample in a study of blood T cell repertoires in COVID-19. Only in-frame clones appear in the TCRdb table, and some are missing; sequencing was by immunoSEQ multiplex PCR. Of more than 250,000 clones listed, approximately 83% were seen once; the top ten hold more than 2%. Sequenced material: PBMCs or T cells enriched from blood (not recorded which). These TCRs come from a man in his thirties or forties who had recovered from COVID-19. CDR3s include the opening cysteine and the closing phenylalanine or tryptophan. Fields, in order: CDR3 protein, CDR3 DNA, D gene, J gene, V gene, clone size. The D gene is left open where the match is weak. Expanded clones are given a class, and other clones once, few, many or no size at all.

CDR3aa: CASSLQGQQPQHF
CDR3nt: TGTGCCAGCAGCTTGCAGGGGCAACAGCCCCAGCATTTT
d_gene: NA
j_gene: TRBJ1-5
v_gene: TRBV7-2
abundance: NA

CDR3aa: CASSFKRGGSYEQYF
CDR3nt: TGCGCCAGCAGCTTCAAGCGGGGGGGCTCCTACGAGCAGTACTTC
d_gene: TRBD2
j_gene: TRBJ2-7
v_gene: TRBV5-1
abundance: NA

CDR3aa: CASSVGSSGTSYNEQFF
CDR3nt: TGTGCCAGCAGCGTAGGATCTAGCGGGACAAGCTACAATGAGCAGTTCTTC
d_gene: TRBD2
j_gene: TRBJ2-1
v_gene: TRBV9
abundance: NA

CDR3aa: CASSFLTTYEQYF
CDR3nt: TGTGCCAGCAGTTTCTTGACTACCTACGAGCAGTACTTC
d_gene: NA
j_gene: TRBJ2-7
v_gene: TRBV12-3/TRBV12-4
abundance: NA

CDR3aa: CASSPQGTRLGYTF
CDR3nt: TGTGCCAGCAGTCCCCAAGGGACAAGACTTGGCTACACCTTC
d_gene: NA
j_gene: TRBJ1-2
v_gene: TRBV27
abundance: many

CDR3aa: CASSEWDRGREDTQYF
CDR3nt: TGTGCCAGCAGTGAATGGGACAGGGGGCGCGAGGATACGCAGTATTTT
d_gene: TRBD1
j_gene: TRBJ2-3
v_gene: TRBV6-1
abundance: NA

CDR3aa: CASSLVVGGNQPQHF
CDR3nt: TGTGCCAGCAGCTTAGTGGTGGGGGGGAATCAGCCCCAGCATTTT
d_gene: NA
j_gene: TRBJ1-5
v_gene: TRBV7-2
abundance: few

CDR3aa: CASRGLAEETQYF
CDR3nt: TGTGCCAGCAGAGGACTAGCGGAAGAGACCCAGTACTTC
d_gene: TRBD2
j_gene: TRBJ2-5
v_gene: TRBV5-4
abundance: NA

CDR3aa: CASRTIGGYTF
CDR3nt: TGTGCCAGCAGGACTATCGGGGGCTACACCTTC
d_gene: NA
j_gene: TRBJ1-2
v_gene: TRBV12-3/TRBV12-4
abundance: NA

CDR3aa: CASSLNTGGTEAFF
CDR3nt: TGCGCCAGCAGCTTGAACACCGGCGGCACTGAAGCTTTCTTT
d_gene: NA
j_gene: TRBJ1-1
v_gene: TRBV5-1
abundance: few

CDR3aa: CASSSWDYTDTQYF
CDR3nt: TGTGCCAGCAGCTCATGGGACTACACAGATACGCAGTATTTT
d_gene: TRBD2
j_gene: TRBJ2-3
v_gene: TRBV7-9
abundance: few

CDR3aa: CAWSTRDRNQPQHF
CDR3nt: TGTGCCTGGAGTACTAGGGACAGGAATCAGCCCCAGCATTTT
d_gene: TRBD1
j_gene: TRBJ1-5
v_gene: TRBV30
abundance: NA

CDR3aa: CASSPVGGDGYTF
CDR3nt: TGTGCCAGCAGCCCAGTTGGGGGGGATGGCTACACCTTC
d_gene: NA
j_gene: TRBJ1-2
v_gene: TRBV7-9
abundance: NA

CDR3aa: CASSYLTGPNQPQHF
CDR3nt: TGTGCCAGCAGTTATCTGACAGGACCTAATCAGCCCCAGCATTTT
d_gene: NA
j_gene: TRBJ1-5
v_gene: TRBV6-2/TRBV6-3
abundance: NA

CDR3aa: CASSKEANYGYTF
CDR3nt: TGTGCCAGCTCCAAGGAGGCCAACTATGGCTACACCTTC
d_gene: NA
j_gene: TRBJ1-2
v_gene: TRBV11-1
abundance: few

CDR3aa: CSVGYEQYF
CDR3nt: TGCAGTGTCGGTTACGAGCAGTACTTC
d_gene: NA
j_gene: TRBJ2-7
v_gene: TRBV20-1
abundance: once

CDR3aa: CASSVGTLSGNTIYF
CDR3nt: TGTGCCAGCTCAGTAGGGACACTCTCTGGAAACACCATATATTTT
d_gene: NA
j_gene: TRBJ1-3
v_gene: TRBV19
abundance: once

CDR3aa: CASSPGLARVNEQFF
CDR3nt: TGTGCCAGCAGCCCAGGACTAGCGAGGGTCAATGAGCAGTTCTTC
d_gene: TRBD2
j_gene: TRBJ2-1
v_gene: TRBV5-4
abundance: once

CDR3aa: CASSQRIWGQGYNSSLHF
CDR3nt: TGTGCCAGCAGCCAAAGGATTTGGGGACAGGGTTATAATTCAAGCCTCCACTTT
d_gene: TRBD1
j_gene: TRBJ1-6
v_gene: TRBV11-2
abundance: NA

CDR3aa: CASSYSSGGRNQPQHF
CDR3nt: TGTGCCAGCAGTTACTCATCGGGGGGGCGTAATCAGCCCCAGCATTTT
d_gene: NA
j_gene: TRBJ1-5
v_gene: TRBV6-2/TRBV6-3
abundance: few

CDR3aa: CARRGRGYNQPQHF
CDR3nt: TGTGCCAGGAGGGGCAGGGGGTACAATCAGCCCCAGCATTTT
d_gene: TRBD1
j_gene: TRBJ1-5
v_gene: TRBV7-2
abundance: NA

CDR3aa: CASSQVEGGRYGYTF
CDR3nt: TGCGCCAGCAGCCAGGTGGAGGGGGGGCGGTATGGCTACACCTTC
d_gene: NA
j_gene: TRBJ1-2
v_gene: TRBV4-3
abundance: NA

CDR3aa: CASSQSSYGYTF
CDR3nt: TGTGCCAGCAGCCAATCCTCCTATGGCTACACCTTC
d_gene: NA
j_gene: TRBJ1-2
v_gene: TRBV3-1/TRBV3-2
abundance: NA

CDR3aa: CSVSLSGGAREAFF
CDR3nt: TGCAGCGTCTCCCTGTCGGGGGGGGCCCGAGAAGCTTTCTTT
d_gene: NA
j_gene: TRBJ1-1
v_gene: TRBV29-1
abundance: NA

CDR3aa: CASSTGQSSGNTIYF
CDR3nt: TGTGCCAGCAGCACGGGACAGAGCTCTGGAAACACCATATATTTT
d_gene: TRBD1
j_gene: TRBJ1-3
v_gene: TRBV6-2/TRBV6-3
abundance: NA

CDR3aa: CASSPGTGKYEQYF
CDR3nt: TGTGCCAGCAGCCCCGGGACAGGAAAATACGAGCAGTACTTC
d_gene: TRBD1
j_gene: TRBJ2-7
v_gene: TRBV7-6
abundance: NA

CDR3aa: CASRRIAGLSYEQYF
CDR3nt: TGTGCCAGCAGGAGAATAGCGGGCCTCTCCTACGAGCAGTACTTC
d_gene: TRBD2
j_gene: TRBJ2-7
v_gene: TRBV7-2
abundance: NA

CDR3aa: CASSEGASYNEQFF
CDR3nt: TGTGCCAGCAGTGAGGGGGCATCCTACAATGAGCAGTTCTTC
d_gene: NA
j_gene: TRBJ2-1
v_gene: TRBV25-1
abundance: NA

CDR3aa: CASSYSDGTGAEAFF
CDR3nt: TGTGCCAGCAGTTACTCCGACGGGACGGGAGCTGAAGCTTTCTTT
d_gene: NA
j_gene: TRBJ1-1
v_gene: TRBV6-5
abundance: NA

CDR3aa: CASSQSEGSPLHF
CDR3nt: TGTGCCAGCAGCCAAAGCGAGGGCTCACCCCTCCACTTT
d_gene: NA
j_gene: TRBJ1-6
v_gene: TRBV3-1/TRBV3-2
abundance: NA

CDR3aa: CASTPRRGGTEAFF
CDR3nt: TGTGCCAGCACCCCTCGGAGGGGCGGAACTGAAGCTTTCTTT
d_gene: NA
j_gene: TRBJ1-1
v_gene: TRBV6-5
abundance: once

CDR3aa: CASSERELPLLYGYTF
CDR3nt: TGTGCCAGCAGTGAAAGAGAACTCCCTTTACTATATGGCTACACCTTC
d_gene: NA
j_gene: TRBJ1-2
v_gene: TRBV6-1
abundance: NA

CDR3aa: CASSYSRGGADGYTF
CDR3nt: TGTGCCAGCAGTTACTCGAGGGGGGGCGCGGATGGCTACACCTTC
d_gene: NA
j_gene: TRBJ1-2
v_gene: TRBV6-5
abundance: NA

CDR3aa: CAISGREGTGELFF
CDR3nt: TGTGCCATCAGTGGACGGGAGGGCACCGGGGAGCTGTTTTTT
d_gene: TRBD2
j_gene: TRBJ2-2
v_gene: TRBV10-3
abundance: NA

CDR3aa: CASSYRGGPYEQYF
CDR3nt: TGTGCCAGCAGCTACAGGGGGGGACCCTACGAGCAGTACTTC
d_gene: NA
j_gene: TRBJ2-7
v_gene: TRBV11-2
abundance: NA

CDR3aa: CASSVAGTGLNTEAFF
CDR3nt: TGTGCCAGCAGCGTTGCAGGGACAGGGTTGAACACTGAAGCTTTCTTT
d_gene: TRBD1
j_gene: TRBJ1-1
v_gene: TRBV9
abundance: NA

CDR3aa: CASGGQPGLGYTF
CDR3nt: TGTGCCAGCGGGGGACAGCCCGGCTTAGGCTACACCTTC
d_gene: TRBD1
j_gene: TRBJ1-2
v_gene: TRBV6-5
abundance: NA

CDR3aa: CASSPRGGAVSGELFF
CDR3nt: TGCGCCAGCAGCCCGCGGGGGGGCGCGGTCAGCGGGGAGCTGTTTTTT
d_gene: TRBD2
j_gene: TRBJ2-2
v_gene: TRBV4-1
abundance: NA

CDR3aa: CASSDRGSNQPQHF
CDR3nt: TGTGCCAGCAGTGACAGGGGCAGCAATCAGCCCCAGCATTTT
d_gene: NA
j_gene: TRBJ1-5
v_gene: TRBV6-1
abundance: NA

CDR3aa: CASSLARRLGQETQYF
CDR3nt: TGTGCCAGCAGCTTAGCGCGGCGGCTGGGCCAAGAGACCCAGTACTTC
d_gene: NA
j_gene: TRBJ2-5
v_gene: TRBV7-8
abundance: NA

CDR3aa: CASSVLAEVNNEQFF
CDR3nt: TGTGCCAGCAGCGTACTAGCGGAAGTAAACAATGAGCAGTTCTTC
d_gene: TRBD2
j_gene: TRBJ2-1
v_gene: TRBV9
abundance: NA

CDR3aa: CASSNRDLATEAFF
CDR3nt: TGTGCCAGCAGCAACAGAGATCTCGCCACTGAAGCTTTCTTT
d_gene: NA
j_gene: TRBJ1-1
v_gene: TRBV2
abundance: NA

CDR3aa: CASSGQNYGELFF
CDR3nt: TGTGCCAGCAGTGGACAGAACTACGGGGAGCTGTTTTTT
d_gene: NA
j_gene: TRBJ2-2
v_gene: TRBV27
abundance: once

CDR3aa: CASSVVSGGVGDTQYF
CDR3nt: TGTGCCAGCAGCGTAGTTAGCGGGGGGGTCGGAGATACGCAGTATTTT
d_gene: TRBD2
j_gene: TRBJ2-3
v_gene: TRBV9
abundance: NA

CDR3aa: CASSESGGASGELFF
CDR3nt: TGTGCCAGCAGTGAATCAGGGGGCGCTTCTGGGGAGCTGTTTTTT
d_gene: TRBD1
j_gene: TRBJ2-2
v_gene: TRBV2
abundance: NA

CDR3aa: CASSSIGQGRDEQFF
CDR3nt: TGTGCCAGCAGCTCTATAGGTCAGGGGCGGGATGAGCAGTTCTTC
d_gene: NA
j_gene: TRBJ2-1
v_gene: TRBV9
abundance: NA

CDR3aa: CASSLAGGGQPQHF
CDR3nt: TGTGCCAGCAGCTTAGCCGGGGGGGGACAGCCCCAGCATTTT
d_gene: NA
j_gene: TRBJ1-5
v_gene: TRBV7-2
abundance: NA

CDR3aa: CASSYDRADTQYF
CDR3nt: TGTGCCAGCAGTTACGACAGGGCAGATACGCAGTATTTT
d_gene: TRBD1
j_gene: TRBJ2-3
v_gene: TRBV6-5
abundance: NA

CDR3aa: CASSAPDVGTDTQYF
CDR3nt: TGTGCCAGCAGCGCCCCCGATGTAGGCACAGATACGCAGTATTTT
d_gene: NA
j_gene: TRBJ2-3
v_gene: TRBV5-4
abundance: few

CDR3aa: CASSFGLSSYNSPLHF
CDR3nt: TGTGCCAGCAGCTTCGGACTTAGCTCCTATAATTCACCCCTCCACTTT
d_gene: NA
j_gene: TRBJ1-6
v_gene: TRBV7-2
abundance: NA

CDR3aa: CASIPDRGQYEQYF
CDR3nt: TGTGCCAGCATCCCGGACAGGGGGCAATACGAGCAGTACTTC
d_gene: TRBD1
j_gene: TRBJ2-7
v_gene: TRBV2
abundance: NA

CDR3aa: CASSNVGQAFF
CDR3nt: TGTGCCAGCAGCAATGTGGGGCAAGCTTTCTTT
d_gene: NA
j_gene: TRBJ1-1
v_gene: TRBV3-1/TRBV3-2
abundance: NA

CDR3aa: CATSSQTGGYLGYTF
CDR3nt: TGTGCCACCAGCAGCCAGACAGGGGGCTACCTCGGCTACACCTTC
d_gene: TRBD1
j_gene: TRBJ1-2
v_gene: TRBV15
abundance: NA

CDR3aa: CASSLAAGGQETQYF
CDR3nt: TGTGCCAGCAGCTTAGCGGCAGGGGGCCAAGAGACCCAGTACTTC
d_gene: TRBD1
j_gene: TRBJ2-5
v_gene: TRBV7-9
abundance: NA

CDR3aa: CASSQEVRFFRANYGYTF
CDR3nt: TGTGCCAGCAGCCAAGAGGTGAGGTTTTTTAGAGCTAACTATGGCTACACCTTC
d_gene: NA
j_gene: TRBJ1-2
v_gene: TRBV4-2
abundance: NA

CDR3aa: CASSAGQGYNYGYTF
CDR3nt: TGTGCCAGCTCCGCGGGACAGGGGTATAACTATGGCTACACCTTC
d_gene: TRBD1
j_gene: TRBJ1-2
v_gene: TRBV18
abundance: few

CDR3aa: CASTLEDISYNSPLHF
CDR3nt: TGCGCCAGCACCCTCGAAGACATCTCCTATAATTCACCCCTCCACTTT
d_gene: NA
j_gene: TRBJ1-6
v_gene: TRBV5-1
abundance: NA

CDR3aa: CATSVSDSSEQFF
CDR3nt: TGTGCCACCAGTGTCTCGGACAGTAGTGAGCAGTTCTTC
d_gene: NA
j_gene: TRBJ2-1
v_gene: TRBV24-1
abundance: NA

CDR3aa: CASSGIAVGQETQYF
CDR3nt: TGTGCCAGTAGTGGAATAGCTGTGGGTCAAGAGACCCAGTACTTC
d_gene: NA
j_gene: TRBJ2-5
v_gene: TRBV19
abundance: NA

CDR3aa: CASSQVVNEQYF
CDR3nt: TGTGCCAGCAGCCAAGTTGTCAACGAGCAGTACTTC
d_gene: NA
j_gene: TRBJ2-7
v_gene: TRBV3-1/TRBV3-2
abundance: once